This is a list of T cell receptor beta chains from one sample in a study of identical twins. TCRdb re-derived calls from the 5' RACE reads in MiXCR, one entry per CDR3 protein. The repertoire holds more than 350,000 distinct CDR3 sequences, with approximately 9.1% as singletons. Material for sequencing was naive T cells sorted from blood. The receptors were sampled from a woman between 45 and 60 years old in good health. The conserved cysteine and the conserved F or W are not part of the CDR3 here. Each record gives: clone size, D gene, V gene, J gene, CDR3 protein. The D gene is left open where the match is weak. Only part of the rows carry a size: once, few, many, or a class if the clone is expanded.

clone size: few
D gene: NA
V gene: TRBV29-1
J gene: TRBJ2-1
CDR3 protein: SVERDTNNEQF

clone size: few
D gene: TRBD1
V gene: TRBV2
J gene: TRBJ2-6
CDR3 protein: ASGETGGTGANVLT

clone size: NA
D gene: NA
V gene: TRBV29-1
J gene: TRBJ2-2
CDR3 protein: SVKQGGTKTGELF

clone size: NA
D gene: TRBD2
V gene: TRBV7-8
J gene: TRBJ2-1
CDR3 protein: ASSSPETSGRASYNEQF

clone size: many
D gene: TRBD2
V gene: TRBV10-3
J gene: TRBJ2-1
CDR3 protein: ATLAGAHNEQF

clone size: many
D gene: TRBD1
V gene: TRBV5-1
J gene: TRBJ1-1
CDR3 protein: ASSFRGRFPAEAF

clone size: many
D gene: TRBD2
V gene: TRBV27
J gene: TRBJ2-7
CDR3 protein: ASRPQAGPKPYEQY

clone size: few
D gene: NA
V gene: TRBV29-1
J gene: TRBJ1-5
CDR3 protein: SVQGMGQPQH

clone size: few
D gene: TRBD2
V gene: TRBV5-1
J gene: TRBJ2-5
CDR3 protein: ASSVAGGTQETQY

clone size: many
D gene: TRBD2
V gene: TRBV6-5
J gene: TRBJ2-4
CDR3 protein: ASSYGGGAKNIQY

clone size: NA
D gene: TRBD2
V gene: TRBV7-6
J gene: TRBJ2-2
CDR3 protein: ASSSGHSSGRFTGELF

clone size: few
D gene: TRBD2
V gene: TRBV15
J gene: TRBJ2-1
CDR3 protein: ATSREGEGPYNEQF

clone size: few
D gene: NA
V gene: TRBV5-1
J gene: TRBJ1-3
CDR3 protein: ASSLRGDFGNTIY

clone size: NA
D gene: NA
V gene: TRBV4-1
J gene: TRBJ2-1
CDR3 protein: ASSQDQGGPAGNEQF

clone size: few
D gene: TRBD1
V gene: TRBV25-1
J gene: TRBJ1-1
CDR3 protein: ASSAGGDLNTEAF

clone size: many
D gene: TRBD2
V gene: TRBV6-5
J gene: TRBJ2-3
CDR3 protein: ASLGLAENTQY

clone size: few
D gene: TRBD2
V gene: TRBV6-5
J gene: TRBJ2-3
CDR3 protein: ASSPRSGRGLDTQY

clone size: many
D gene: TRBD1
V gene: TRBV6-5
J gene: TRBJ1-2
CDR3 protein: ASSPQGYGYT

clone size: NA
D gene: TRBD1
V gene: TRBV6-6
J gene: TRBJ1-5
CDR3 protein: ASSYSAGGEPQH

clone size: NA
D gene: NA
V gene: TRBV4-1
J gene: TRBJ2-3
CDR3 protein: ASSRAYTQY

clone size: many
D gene: TRBD1
V gene: TRBV3-1
J gene: TRBJ1-2
CDR3 protein: ASSQRGQEYGYT

clone size: few
D gene: TRBD2
V gene: TRBV29-1
J gene: TRBJ2-7
CDR3 protein: SVEESTSGSYEQY

clone size: NA
D gene: NA
V gene: TRBV27
J gene: TRBJ2-4
CDR3 protein: ASSVLAIPRQGGNIQY

clone size: NA
D gene: TRBD2
V gene: TRBV7-2
J gene: TRBJ2-2
CDR3 protein: ASSISGSLRTGELF

clone size: NA
D gene: NA
V gene: TRBV29-1
J gene: TRBJ1-1
CDR3 protein: SVAEVRGRAF

clone size: few
D gene: TRBD2
V gene: TRBV11-3
J gene: TRBJ2-7
CDR3 protein: ASSRNLAGGKYEQY

clone size: NA
D gene: NA
V gene: TRBV5-1
J gene: TRBJ2-3
CDR3 protein: ASRFLGGGTDTQY

clone size: NA
D gene: TRBD2
V gene: TRBV7-3
J gene: TRBJ2-1
CDR3 protein: ASSLRMGGRAEEQF

clone size: NA
D gene: NA
V gene: TRBV20-1
J gene: TRBJ1-1
CDR3 protein: SATGGVVEAF

clone size: NA
D gene: NA
V gene: TRBV5-1
J gene: TRBJ2-4
CDR3 protein: ASSLTRAENIQY

clone size: NA
D gene: NA
V gene: TRBV3-1
J gene: TRBJ2-7
CDR3 protein: ASGPTRGEQY

clone size: NA
D gene: TRBD1
V gene: TRBV10-3
J gene: TRBJ1-6
CDR3 protein: AISPSGQGNSPLH

clone size: many
D gene: TRBD1
V gene: TRBV24-1
J gene: TRBJ1-4
CDR3 protein: ATSNSGTGDEKLF

clone size: NA
D gene: NA
V gene: TRBV6-6
J gene: TRBJ2-7
CDR3 protein: ASSYSRVYEQY

clone size: many
D gene: TRBD1
V gene: TRBV29-1
J gene: TRBJ1-5
CDR3 protein: SVPNHARGLHQPQH

clone size: few
D gene: NA
V gene: TRBV12-3/TRBV12-4
J gene: TRBJ2-5
CDR3 protein: ASSFVNGETQY